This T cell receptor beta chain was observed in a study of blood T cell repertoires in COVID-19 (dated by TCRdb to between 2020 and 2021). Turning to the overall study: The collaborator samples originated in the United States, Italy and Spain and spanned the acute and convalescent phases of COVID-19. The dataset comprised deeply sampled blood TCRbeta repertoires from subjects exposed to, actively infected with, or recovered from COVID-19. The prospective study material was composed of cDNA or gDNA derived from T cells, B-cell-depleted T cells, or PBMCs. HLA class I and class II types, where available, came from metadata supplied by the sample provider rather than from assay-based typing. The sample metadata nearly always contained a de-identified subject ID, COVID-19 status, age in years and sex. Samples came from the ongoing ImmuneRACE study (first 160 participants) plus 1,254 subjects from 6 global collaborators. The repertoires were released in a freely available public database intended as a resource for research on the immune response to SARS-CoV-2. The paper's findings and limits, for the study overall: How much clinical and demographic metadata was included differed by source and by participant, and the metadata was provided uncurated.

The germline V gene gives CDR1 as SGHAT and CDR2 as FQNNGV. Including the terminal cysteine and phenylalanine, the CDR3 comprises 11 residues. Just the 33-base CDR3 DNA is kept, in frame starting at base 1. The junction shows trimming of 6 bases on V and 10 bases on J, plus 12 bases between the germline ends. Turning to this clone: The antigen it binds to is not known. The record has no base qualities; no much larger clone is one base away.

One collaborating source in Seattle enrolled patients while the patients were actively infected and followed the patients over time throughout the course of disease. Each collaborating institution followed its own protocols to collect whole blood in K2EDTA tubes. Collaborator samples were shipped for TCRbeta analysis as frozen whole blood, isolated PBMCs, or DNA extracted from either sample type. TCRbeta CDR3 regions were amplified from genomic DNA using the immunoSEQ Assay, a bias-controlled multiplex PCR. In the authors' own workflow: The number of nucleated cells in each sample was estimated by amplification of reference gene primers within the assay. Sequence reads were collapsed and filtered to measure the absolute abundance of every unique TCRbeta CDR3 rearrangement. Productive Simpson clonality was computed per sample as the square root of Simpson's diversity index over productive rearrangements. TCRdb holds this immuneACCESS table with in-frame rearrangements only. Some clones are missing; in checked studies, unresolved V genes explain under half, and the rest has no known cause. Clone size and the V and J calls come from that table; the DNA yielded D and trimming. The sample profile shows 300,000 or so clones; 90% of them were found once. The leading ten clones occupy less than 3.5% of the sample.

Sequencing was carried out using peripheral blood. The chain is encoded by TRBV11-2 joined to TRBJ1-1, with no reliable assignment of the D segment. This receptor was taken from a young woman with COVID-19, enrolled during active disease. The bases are TGTGCCAGCAGTCAAGAGTTGTCAGCTTTCTTT. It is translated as CASSQELSAFF.